Listed here are 12 T cell receptor beta chains from one sample, sequenced in a study of blood T cell repertoires in COVID-19. Method: immunoSEQ multiplex PCR; TCRdb's copy keeps in-frame clones and lacks some. The top ten clones hold around 5.4% of a sample with about 200,000 clones, 80% of them seen once. Sample: peripheral blood. The receptors here all came from a woman aged 70-85 years with acute or convalescent COVID-19.

V gene TRBV7-2 combines with J gene TRBJ2-2; D not certain. The CDR3 has 13 residues. The V end lost 5 bases, the J end lost 9 bases, and 13 bases lay between the germline ends. The germline V gene has CDR1 SGHTA and CDR2 FQGNSA. DNA for the CDR3: TGTGCCAGCAGCCCCCTATCGCCTCGGGAGCTGTTTTTT. It specifies CASSPLSPRELFF.

This clone appeared a single time. The V and J genes are TRBV2 and TRBJ1-2; D is possibly TRBD1 (6 bases). V was pared by 6 bases and J by 0 bases, with 11 bases between. CDR1 and CDR2 from the germline V gene are SNHLY and FYNNEI. The CDR3 covers 14 residues. The CDR3 here is CASRRDMSNYGYTF. CDR3 in DNA: TGTGCCAGCAGACGGGACATGTCTAACTATGGCTACACCTTC.

The chain uses TRBV7-2 and TRBJ1-5; the D gene is possibly TRBD1 (5 bases). The CDR3 extends over 15 amino acids. Between the trimmed V and J ends, which lost 1 base and 3 bases, there was a span of 10 bases. The germline gives CDR1 SGHTA, CDR2 FQGNSA. The DNA of the CDR3 is TGTGCCAGCAGCTTAGATCAGGGAAACAATCAGCCCCAGCATTTT. Protein sequence: CASSLDQGNNQPQHF.

The rearrangement joins TRBV14 to TRBJ2-1; the match to TRBD2 covers 13 bases. The V and J ends lost 0 bases and 7 bases, in that order; junction bases with no gene match: 9. This CDR3 has 18 residues. Germline lookup yields CDR1 SGHDN and CDR2 FVKESK. CDR3 sequence: CASSQDSWTSGRGNEQFF. The CDR3 DNA is TGTGCCAGCAGCCAAGATTCGTGGACTAGCGGGAGAGGAAATGAGCAGTTCTTC. Full variable domain (outside the CDR3, taken from reference TRBV14 and TRBJ2-1): EAGVTQFPSHSVIEKGQTVTLRCDPISGHDNLYWYRRVMGKEIKFLLHFVKESKQDESGMPNNRFLAERTGGTYSTLKVQPAELEDSGVYFCASSQDSWTSGRGNEQFFGPGTRLTVL.

This chain connects TRBV18 to TRBJ2-7; TRBD1 agrees at 11 bases. Trimming removed 3 bases from V and 5 bases from J; junction bases left unmatched: 6. The CDR3 covers 15 residues. CDR1 is KGHSH and CDR2 is LQKENI in the germline V gene. As DNA, the CDR3 is TGTGCCAGCTCACCTCGGACAGGGGGCTTAAACGAGCAGTACTTC. This translates into CASSPRTGGLNEQYF.

V and J are TRBV19 and TRBJ2-2; D not certain. This CDR3 is built from 15 residues. Trimming left V 1 base short and J 4 bases short, with 10 bases between. From germline, CDR1 is LNHDA and CDR2 SQIVND (reference sequence). The CDR3 here is CASSIGGQITGELFF. DNA of the CDR3: TGTGCCAGTAGTATAGGCGGCCAGATCACCGGGGAGCTGTTTTTT.

The genes are TRBV4-1 and TRBJ1-5; tentative D call: TRBD1 (6 bases). V was shortened by 1 base and J by 0 bases, with 13 bases between the two germline ends. Germline CDR1 reads MGHRA; CDR2 reads YSYEKL. The CDR3 totals 17 residues. CDR3 sequence reads: CASSQVFGQYSNQPQHF. Here the CDR3 DNA reads TGCGCCAGCAGCCAAGTTTTCGGACAGTATAGCAATCAGCCCCAGCATTTT.

The rearrangement joins TRBV7-2 to TRBJ1-6, with unresolved D. The germline V gene has CDR1 SGHTA and CDR2 FQGNSA. Trimming removed 1 base from V and 9 bases from J, with 13 bases in between. This CDR3 spans 15 amino acids. The DNA of the CDR3 is TGTGCCAGCAGCTTAGGAACCACTCTTCGTTCACCCCTCCACTTT. This encodes CASSLGTTLRSPLHF.

The chain has TRBV28 and TRBJ2-7, with D unresolved. The ends were cut back, 2 bases at V and 4 bases at J, with 3 bases in the middle. CDR3 length: 11 residues. Per germline, CDR1 MDHEN and CDR2 SYDVKM. CDR3 residues: CASSLRYEQYF. In DNA, the CDR3 is TGTGCCAGCAGTTTACGTTACGAGCAGTACTTC.

This clone was recorded a few times. The chain recombines TRBV29-1 with TRBJ1-1, with 7 bases identical to TRBD1. V was pared by 8 bases and J by 4 bases, with 16 bases of the junction left unmatched. The CDR3 totals 15 residues. The germline V gene encodes CDR1 SQVTM and CDR2 ANQGSEA. CDR3 sequence: CSSLGETGSITEAFF. Written as DNA, the CDR3 is TGCAGCTCCCTAGGGGAGACAGGGTCCATCACTGAAGCTTTCTTT.

The rearrangement uses TRBV9 and TRBJ2-7; D may be TRBD2 (6 bases). The CDR3 runs to 13 residues. Germline CDR1 SGDLS, CDR2 YYNGEE. The V gene lost 4 bases and the J gene lost 2 bases, with 10 bases spanning the gap. The CDR3 coding sequence is TGTGCCAGCAGCAGGGGACTTACCTACGAGCAGTACTTC. It codes for CASSRGLTYEQYF. Based on the CDR3 plus reference TRBV9 and TRBJ2-7, the full variable domain is DSGVTQTPKHLITATGQRVTLRCSPRSGDLSVYWYQQSLDQGLQFLIQYYNGEERAKGNILERFSAQQFPDLHSELNLSSLELGDSALYFCASSRGLTYEQYFGPGTRLTVT.

The CDR3 reads CATRPNDRGNGQPQHF. CDR3 sequence (DNA): TGTGCCACCCGCCCCAACGACAGGGGAAATGGTCAGCCCCAGCATTTT. The chain links TRBV19 to TRBJ1-5; 8 nucleotides align to TRBD1. V trimming: 10 bases; J trimming: 6 bases; junction bases outside the gene matches: 17. Germline CDR1 LNHDA, CDR2 SQIVND (reference sequence). This CDR3 is built from 16 residues. Filled out from reference TRBV19 and TRBJ1-5, the complete variable domain reads DGGITQSPKYLFRKEGQNVTLSCEQNLNHDAMYWYRQDPGQGLRLIYYSQIVNDFQKGDIAEGYSVSREKKESFPLTVTSAQKNPTAFYLCATRPNDRGNGQPQHFGDGTRLSIL.